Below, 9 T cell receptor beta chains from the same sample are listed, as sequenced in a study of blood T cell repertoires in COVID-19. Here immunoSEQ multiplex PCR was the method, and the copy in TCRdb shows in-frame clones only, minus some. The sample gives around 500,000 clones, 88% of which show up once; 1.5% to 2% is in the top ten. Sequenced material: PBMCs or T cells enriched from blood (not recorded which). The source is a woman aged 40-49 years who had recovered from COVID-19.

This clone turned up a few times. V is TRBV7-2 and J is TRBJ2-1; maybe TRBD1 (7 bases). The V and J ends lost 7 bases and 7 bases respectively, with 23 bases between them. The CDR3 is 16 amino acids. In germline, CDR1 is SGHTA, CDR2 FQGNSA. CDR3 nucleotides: TGTGCCAGCACCTACAGAGGGGGCGCGGGGAGGAATGAGCAGTTCTTC. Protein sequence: CASTYRGGAGRNEQFF.

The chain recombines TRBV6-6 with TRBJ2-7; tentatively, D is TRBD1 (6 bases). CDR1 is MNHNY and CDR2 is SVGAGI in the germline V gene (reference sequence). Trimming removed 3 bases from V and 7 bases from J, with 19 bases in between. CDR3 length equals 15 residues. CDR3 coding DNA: TGTGCCAGCAGTTATCAACAGGGCGGATCTAGAGAGCAGTACTTC. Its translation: CASSYQQGGSREQYF.

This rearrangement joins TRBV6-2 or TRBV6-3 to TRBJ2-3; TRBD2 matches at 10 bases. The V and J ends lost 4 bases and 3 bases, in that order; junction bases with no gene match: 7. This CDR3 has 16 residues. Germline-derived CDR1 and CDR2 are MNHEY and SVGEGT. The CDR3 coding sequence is TGTGCCAGCAGTTCCCGACTAGCGGGCGGAACAGATACGCAGTATTTT. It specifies CASSSRLAGGTDTQYF.

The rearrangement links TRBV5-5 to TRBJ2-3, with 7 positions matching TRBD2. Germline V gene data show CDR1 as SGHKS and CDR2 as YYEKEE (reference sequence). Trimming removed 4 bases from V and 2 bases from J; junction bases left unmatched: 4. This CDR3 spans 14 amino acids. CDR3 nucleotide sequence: TGTGCCAGCAGCCTGTGGGACTACACAGATACGCAGTATTTT. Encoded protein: CASSLWDYTDTQYF.

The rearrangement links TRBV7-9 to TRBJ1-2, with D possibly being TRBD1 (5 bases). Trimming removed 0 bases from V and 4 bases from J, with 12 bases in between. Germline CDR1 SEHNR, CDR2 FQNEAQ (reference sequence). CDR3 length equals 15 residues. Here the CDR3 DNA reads TGTGCCAGCAGCTTAGCGTATAAAGGGGCCTATGGCTACACCTTC. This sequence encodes CASSLAYKGAYGYTF.

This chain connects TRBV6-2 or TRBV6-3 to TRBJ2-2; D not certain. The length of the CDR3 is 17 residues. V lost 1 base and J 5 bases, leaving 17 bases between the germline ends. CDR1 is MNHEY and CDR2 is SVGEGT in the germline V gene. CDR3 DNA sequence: TGTGCCAGCAGTTACTTAGTGAGTCTAGGTCGTACCGGGGAGCTGTTTTTT. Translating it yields CASSYLVSLGRTGELFF.

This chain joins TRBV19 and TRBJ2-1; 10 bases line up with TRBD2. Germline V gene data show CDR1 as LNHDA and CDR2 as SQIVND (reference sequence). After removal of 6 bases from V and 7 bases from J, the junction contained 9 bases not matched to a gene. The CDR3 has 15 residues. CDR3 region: CASSQAGGPKNEQFF. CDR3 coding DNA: TGTGCCAGTAGCCAAGCGGGAGGGCCGAAAAATGAGCAGTTCTTC. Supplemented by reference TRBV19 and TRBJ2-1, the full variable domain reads DGGITQSPKYLFRKEGQNVTLSCEQNLNHDAMYWYRQDPGQGLRLIYYSQIVNDFQKGDIAEGYSVSREKKESFPLTVTSAQKNPTAFYLCASSQAGGPKNEQFFGPGTRLTVL.

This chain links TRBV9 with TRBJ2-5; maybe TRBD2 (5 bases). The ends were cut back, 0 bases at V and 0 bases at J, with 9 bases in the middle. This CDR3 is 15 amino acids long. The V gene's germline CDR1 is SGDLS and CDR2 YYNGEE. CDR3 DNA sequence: TGTGCCAGCAGCGTAGGGCGGAGGTACCAAGAGACCCAGTACTTC. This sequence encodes CASSVGRRYQETQYF.

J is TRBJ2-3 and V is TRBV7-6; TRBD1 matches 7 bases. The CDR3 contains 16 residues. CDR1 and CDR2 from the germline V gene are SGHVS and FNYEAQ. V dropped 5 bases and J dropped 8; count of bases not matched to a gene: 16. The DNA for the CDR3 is TGTGCCAGCAGCACGGGACAGCAGCCCTCAAGATTTACGCAGTATTTT. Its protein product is CASSTGQQPSRFTQYF.